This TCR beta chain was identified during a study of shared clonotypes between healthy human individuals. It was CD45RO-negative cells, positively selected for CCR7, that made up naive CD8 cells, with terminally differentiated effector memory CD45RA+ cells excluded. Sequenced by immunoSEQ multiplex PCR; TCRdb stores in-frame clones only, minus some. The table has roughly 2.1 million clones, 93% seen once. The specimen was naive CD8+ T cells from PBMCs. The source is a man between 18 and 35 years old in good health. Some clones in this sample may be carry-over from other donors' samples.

CDR3 bases: TGTGCCAGCAGCTTCGGGGGCGCTCACTATGGCTACACCTTC. Translated, it gives CASSFGGAHYGYTF. V and J are TRBV5-4 and TRBJ1-2; D might be TRBD1 (6 bases). Trimming pared 2 bases from V and 3 bases from J, leaving 11 bases between. Germline lookup yields CDR1 SGHNT and CDR2 YYREEE (reference sequence). The CDR3 sequence is 14 residues long. Combining the CDR3 with reference TRBV5-4 and TRBJ1-2 gives the whole variable domain ETGVTQSPTHLIKTRGQQVTLRCSSQSGHNTVSWYQQALGQGPQFIFQYYREEENGRGNFPPRFSGLQFPNYSSELNVNALELDDSALYLCASSFGGAHYGYTFGSGTRLTVV.